These T cell receptor beta chains were read from a single sample in a study of cytomegalovirus exposure and HLA in healthy donors. Profiling relied on immunoSEQ multiplex PCR, and the TCRdb table lists in-frame clones only, not all of them. The data hold roughly 120,000 clones, with 80% to 90% observed a single time. Sequencing was carried out using PBMCs. The receptors shown here come from a man younger than 35 in good health and CMV-seropositive. The CDR3 runs from the conserved cysteine through the conserved F or W. The D gene is left open where the match is weak. Rows may omit the clone size; those that give it use once, few, many or a size class.

D gene | J gene | clone size | V gene | CDR3 DNA | CDR3 protein
. | TRBJ2-2 | once | TRBV13 | TGTGCCAGCAGCTACCTTGACCTCGGACAGAACACCGGGGAGCTGTTTTTT | CASSYLDLGQNTGELFF
TRBD1 | TRBJ2-1 | . | TRBV7-8 | TGTGCCAGCAGCACGTGGACAGGGGGCAATGAGCAGTTCTTC | CASSTWTGGNEQFF
TRBD2 | TRBJ2-4 | . | TRBV28 | TGTGCCAGCAGTTTTACTAGCGGGGGACTAGCCAAAAACATTCAGTACTTC | CASSFTSGGLAKNIQYF
TRBD1 | TRBJ2-1 | . | TRBV29-1 | TGCAGCGTTGCGGGACAGGGGAATGAGCAGTTCTTC | CSVAGQGNEQFF
TRBD1 | TRBJ2-4 | . | TRBV4-3 | TGCGCCAGCAGCCCCGGACAGGGAAACATTCAGTACTTC | CASSPGQGNIQYF
. | TRBJ1-1 | . | TRBV6-5 | TGTGCCAGCAGTTATCGGGGGGCGGACACTGAAGCTTTCTTT | CASSYRGADTEAFF
TRBD1 | TRBJ1-1 | . | TRBV19 | TGTGCCAGTAGTATAGGACAGGGGGTTGGCACTGAAGCTTTCTTT | CASSIGQGVGTEAFF
TRBD1 | TRBJ1-5 | . | TRBV10-3 | TGTGCCATCAGTGACGGACAGGGGCTCGCTCAGCCCCAGCATTTT | CAISDGQGLAQPQHF
. | TRBJ2-3 | . | TRBV5-1 | TGCGCCAGCAGCTTGGGGGGAGTAGTCTCCACAGATACGCAGTATTTT | CASSLGGVVSTDTQYF
TRBD2 | TRBJ2-1 | . | TRBV4-2 | TGTGCCAGCACCCCCAGCGGGGGGCGCTACAATGAGCAGTTCTTC | CASTPSGGRYNEQFF
. | TRBJ1-6 | . | TRBV6-4 | TGTGCCAGCAGTGACAGAGGCAGGGATTCACCCCTCCACTTT | CASSDRGRDSPLHF
. | TRBJ1-5 | . | TRBV6-1 | TGTGCCAGCAGAGCGGGTGATCAGCCCCAGCATTTT | CASRAGDQPQHF
. | TRBJ1-1 | . | TRBV6-6 | TGTGCCAGCAATCAAGGATCAGGACTCATGAACACTGAAGCTTTCTTT | CASNQGSGLMNTEAFF
. | TRBJ2-2 | . | TRBV4-1 | TGCGCCAGCAGCCAAGAACAGGCGACGAACACCGGGGAGCTGTTTTTT | CASSQEQATNTGELFF
TRBD1 | TRBJ2-7 | once | TRBV11-2 | TGTGCCAGCAGCTTTGGGGACAGGGGCTACGAGCAGTACTTC | CASSFGDRGYEQYF
TRBD1 | TRBJ1-2 | . | TRBV4-3 | TGCGCCAGCAGCCAAGCCCAATTAAGACAGGGTCACGGCTACACCTTC | CASSQAQLRQGHGYTF
TRBD1 | TRBJ1-6 | . | TRBV7-2 | TGTGCCAGCAGCGAGGACAGGAACTCCTATAATTCACCCCTCCACTTT | CASSEDRNSYNSPLHF
TRBD1 | TRBJ1-2 | . | TRBV6-1 | TGTGCCACCTACAGTCGGAACAGGGGCGATGGCTACACCTTC | CATYSRNRGDGYTF
TRBD1 | TRBJ2-1 | once | TRBV7-8 | TGTGCCAGCAGACAGGGGAACGGTCCATCCTACAATGAGCAGTTCTTC | CASRQGNGPSYNEQFF
. | TRBJ1-6 | . | TRBV11-2 | TGTGCCAGCAGCTTAGCCCGACGACATAATAATTCACCCCTCCACTTT | CASSLARRHNNSPLHF
. | TRBJ2-7 | . | TRBV19 | TGTGCCAGTAGTCCTGGCCCTGTTTCTTACGAGCAGTACTTC | CASSPGPVSYEQYF
TRBD2 | TRBJ2-2 | . | TRBV4-3 | TGCGCCAGCAGCCAAGATGGGGCTAGCGGGGGGGCCTTCGGGGAGCTGTTTTTT | CASSQDGASGGAFGELFF
TRBD1 | TRBJ1-3 | . | TRBV12-5 | TGTGCTAGTGGTTTGTTTGGACAGGGGGCATCTGGAAACACCATATATTTT | CASGLFGQGASGNTIYF
. | TRBJ2-1 | . | TRBV4-3 | TGCGCCAGCAGCCAAGATCAGAAGGCCGGGGAGCAGTTCTTC | CASSQDQKAGEQFF
TRBD1 | TRBJ2-7 | . | TRBV7-8 | TGTGCCAGCAGCCCTCAAGGGACAGCGTTCTACGAGCAGTACTTC | CASSPQGTAFYEQYF
TRBD2 | TRBJ2-7 | . | TRBV4-1 | TGCGCCAGCAGCCTGGTGGATTTTATCGGGGGGGCGTCCTACGAGCAGTACTTC | CASSLVDFIGGASYEQYF
. | TRBJ2-2 | . | TRBV10-2 | TGCGCCAGCAGTGAACTAAAACCCCCGAACACCGGGGAGCTGTTTTTT | CASSELKPPNTGELFF
. | TRBJ2-1 | . | TRBV2 | TGTGCCAGCAGTGATAGGACAGATTACAATGAGCAGTTCTTC | CASSDRTDYNEQFF
. | TRBJ2-7 | . | TRBV6-5 | TGTGCCACCCGTCGGGGTGTCTACGAGCAGTACTTC | CATRRGVYEQYF
. | TRBJ1-1 | . | TRBV4-1 | TGCGCCAGCAGCCACGGCGGGGGGACTGAAGCTTTCTTT | CASSHGGGTEAFF
. | TRBJ2-1 | once | TRBV18 | TGTGCCAGCTCACCAACGCTAGGCGAGCAGTTCTTC | CASSPTLGEQFF
TRBD2 | TRBJ2-7 | . | TRBV6-6 | TGTGCCAGCATAACGGGGGGGCGTGAGGAGCAGTACTTC | CASITGGREEQYF
TRBD2 | TRBJ2-5 | . | TRBV10-1 | TGCGCCAGCAGTGAGACACTAGCGGGCCAAGAGACCCAGTACTTC | CASSETLAGQETQYF
. | TRBJ2-7 | . | TRBV6-5 | TGTGCCAGCAGTTTCTCAATCGACAGAGACTACGAGCAGTACTTC | CASSFSIDRDYEQYF
. | TRBJ1-2 | once | TRBV2 | TGTGCCAGCAGTGAAAAGCGGCCGACAGGACCCTATGGCTACACCTTC | CASSEKRPTGPYGYTF
. | TRBJ2-3 | . | TRBV11-1 | TGTGCCAGCAGCGTAGGACCCAGGCGTTCATCTGGCACAGATACGCAGTATTTT | CASSVGPRRSSGTDTQYF
. | TRBJ2-1 | . | TRBV28 | TGTGCCAGCAGTTTAGGCGGGGGCCTGAACAATGAGCAGTTCTTC | CASSLGGGLNNEQFF
. | TRBJ1-3 | . | TRBV7-2 | TGTGCCAGCAGCAAATGGGAGGCAGCTGGAAACACCATATATTTT | CASSKWEAAGNTIYF
TRBD1 | TRBJ2-1 | . | TRBV6-5 | TGTGCCAGCAGTCCCGGGACAGGGATCCACAATGAGCAGTTCTTC | CASSPGTGIHNEQFF
. | TRBJ1-4 | once | TRBV7-2 | TGTGCCAGCAGCTTACCCAGGAATGAAAAACTGTTTTTT | CASSLPRNEKLFF
TRBD2 | TRBJ2-2 | . | TRBV4-3 | TGCGCCAGCAGCCCCGGGGGGGGGAACACCGGGGAGCTGTTTTTT | CASSPGGGNTGELFF
TRBD2 | TRBJ2-5 | . | TRBV29-1 | TGCAGCGTTGAAAAGAGGGTAGCGGGGTGGAAGGAGACCCAGTACTTC | CSVEKRVAGWKETQYF
. | TRBJ2-1 | . | TRBV11-1 | TGTGCCAGCAGCTTAGGGGCAGACAATGAGCAGTTCTTC | CASSLGADNEQFF
. | TRBJ2-3 | . | TRBV7-2 | TGTGCCAGCAGCTTAGTAGGGGCCGGGTGGACAGATACGCAGTATTTT | CASSLVGAGWTDTQYF
. | TRBJ2-5 | . | TRBV30 | TGTGCCTGGAGTACCGAAGACAGCCAAGAGACCCAGTACTTC | CAWSTEDSQETQYF